These 31 T cell receptor beta chains were all obtained from the same sample, sequenced in a study of OX40 agonist ivuxolimab in advanced cancers. Profiling relied on immunoSEQ multiplex PCR, and the TCRdb table lists in-frame clones only, not all of them. This sample has over 40,000 clones, with 75% to 90% found just once. The material was CD4+ or CD8+ T cells sorted from blood, obtained in a trial of the OX40 agonist ivuxolimab. These receptors all come from an adult with an advanced solid tumor such as melanoma, head and neck, liver or kidney cancer.

The gene calls are TRBV6-5 and TRBJ1-1; a weak D match, TRBD1 (6 bases). Germline lookup yields CDR1 MNHEY and CDR2 SVGAGI. The CDR3 extends over 13 amino acids. Trimming took off 8 bases at V and 5 bases at J, with 15 bases between the two ends. As DNA, the CDR3 is TGTGCCAGCGGAAAGGGGGTGGGGACTGAAGCTTTCTTT. It specifies CASGKGVGTEAFF.

The V and J genes are TRBV28 and TRBJ2-7; tentatively, D is TRBD1 (6 bases). This CDR3 comprises 14 residues. The V end was cut by 2 bases, the J end by 9 bases, with 17 bases between. Germline-derived CDR1 and CDR2 are MDHEN and SYDVKM. This CDR3 reads CASSLGRGSRGQYF. As DNA, the CDR3 is TGTGCCAGCAGTTTAGGCAGGGGCTCAAGGGGGCAGTACTTC.

J is TRBJ2-3 and V is TRBV18; D tentatively fits TRBD1 or TRBD2 (5 bases each). The germline V gene encodes CDR1 KGHSH and CDR2 LQKENI. CDR3 length equals 13 residues. Between the trimmed V and J ends, which lost 0 bases and 8 bases, there was a span of 9 bases. CDR3 region: CASSPPDGGTQYF. The CDR3 region has the DNA TGTGCCAGCTCACCACCAGATGGGGGTACGCAGTATTTT.

V is TRBV19 and J is TRBJ2-1; the match to TRBD2 covers 9 bases. CDR1 and CDR2 (germline): LNHDA, SQIVND (reference sequence). The CDR3 is 15 amino acids. The V gene end was trimmed by 4 bases and the J gene end by 11 bases; junction bases not matched to a gene: 12. The CDR3 nucleotides read TGTGCCAGTAGTACGGATAGCGGGAGCTCCACTAAGCAGTTCTTC. The encoded protein is CASSTDSGSSTKQFF.

This chain connects TRBV7-2 to TRBJ1-2; 7 bases fit TRBD1. The CDR3 contains 14 residues. J lost 2 bases, V lost 3 bases, and 3 bases had no gene match. The germline CDR1 and CDR2 sequences are SGHTA and FQGNSA. The CDR3 DNA reads as TGTGCCAGCAGCTTCACGGGACAGAACTATGGCTACACCTTC. It yields the protein CASSFTGQNYGYTF.

The rearrangement links TRBV4-2 to TRBJ2-7, with D possibly TRBD2 on 6 matching bases. Germline CDR1 is LGHNA and CDR2 is YNFKEQ. This CDR3 region has 16 residues. The ends were cut back, 1 base at V and 3 bases at J, with 16 bases in the middle. The CDR3 loop is CASSQGVGGLNYEQYF. The CDR3 DNA sequence: TGTGCCAGCAGCCAAGGAGTGGGAGGCCTGAACTACGAGCAGTACTTC.

The gene calls are TRBV6-5 and TRBJ1-1; TRBD1 aligns across 7 bases. Germline values: CDR1 MNHEY, CDR2 SVGAGI. The CDR3 totals 16 residues. Trimming cost V 4 bases and J 1 base; bases outside gene matches: 9. CDR3 DNA sequence: TGTGCCAGCAGTTCTGACAGGGAGAGGGAGAACACTGAAGCTTTCTTT. Translated: CASSSDRERENTEAFF.

V usage is TRBV15 and J usage is TRBJ2-3, with TRBD2 identical over 9 bases. V was pared by 5 bases and J by 3 bases, with 9 bases of the junction left unmatched. Germline V CDR1 and CDR2: LNHNV, YYDKDF (reference sequence). The CDR3 is 16 residues long. DNA of the CDR3: TGTGCCACCAGCTGGGTCCGGAGCGGGAGGACAGATACGCAGTATTTT. Its protein product is CATSWVRSGRTDTQYF.

The chain has TRBV5-1 and TRBJ1-6; 9 nucleotides match TRBD1. Trimming at V came to 4 bases and at J to 7 bases, leaving 6 bases not matched to a gene. The CDR3 length is 15 residues. Germline assignment: CDR1 SGHRS and CDR2 YFSETQ. The CDR3 is CASSQQGQGNSPLHF. The CDR3 bases are TGCGCCAGCAGCCAACAGGGACAGGGAAATTCACCCCTCCACTTT.

This chain connects TRBV10-3 to TRBJ2-1; TRBD1 matches at 8 bases. The CDR3 contains 17 residues. After removal of 0 bases from V and 7 bases from J, the junction contained 11 bases not matched to a gene. Germline CDR1 is ENHRY and CDR2 is SYGVKD. CDR3: CAISESASRTGRNEQFF. CDR3 bases: TGTGCCATCAGTGAGTCGGCATCTAGGACAGGGAGGAATGAGCAGTTCTTC.

This clone occurred a few times. J is TRBJ2-6 and V is TRBV7-8; D not certain. The CDR3 has 14 residues. V was trimmed by 8 bases and J by 3 bases, leaving 11 bases between them. Germline CDR1 and CDR2: SGHVS and FQNEAQ. CDR3 sequence reads: CASGTVDGANVLTF. In DNA form, the CDR3 reads TGTGCCAGCGGAACGGTAGATGGGGCCAACGTCCTGACTTTC. The whole variable domain, filled in from reference TRBV7-8 and TRBJ2-6, reads GAGVSQSPRYKVAKRGQDVALRCDPISGHVSLFWYQQALGQGPEFLTYFQNEAQLDKSGLPSDRFFAERPEGSVSTLKIQRTQQEDSAVYLCASGTVDGANVLTFGAGSRLTVL.

This chain connects TRBV6-1 to TRBJ1-5; no firm D call. V lost 0 bases, J lost 11 bases, and 8 bases lay in between. CDR1 MNHNS and CDR2 SASEGT come from the germline V gene. The CDR3 consists of 12 residues. CDR3 in amino acids: CASSEAAQSQHF. In nucleotides, the CDR3 is TGTGCCAGCAGTGAAGCGGCCCAGTCCCAGCATTTT.

The chain is built from TRBV18 and TRBJ1-1, with 9 bases that match TRBD1. The CDR3 runs 14 residues. Germline V gives CDR1 KGHSH, CDR2 LQKENI. Trimming took 8 bases from V and 4 from J; bases not matched to a gene: 8. The CDR3 is CASVSDRGSTEAFF. CDR3 bases: TGTGCCAGCGTTTCAGACAGGGGGAGCACTGAAGCTTTCTTT.

V is TRBV19 and J is TRBJ2-7; 7 bases map to TRBD1. CDR1 is LNHDA and CDR2 is SQIVND in the germline V gene (reference sequence). The V and J ends lost 10 bases and 4 bases, in that order; junction bases with no gene match: 7. The CDR3 totals 12 residues. The CDR3 DNA sequence: TGTGCCAACCTAACAGGGGCGTACGAGCAGTACTTC. It translates to CANLTGAYEQYF.

This chain joins TRBV6-6 and TRBJ2-1, with D perhaps given as TRBD1 or TRBD2 (5 bases each). CDR1 and CDR2 (germline): MNHNY, SVGAGI (reference sequence). The V and J ends lost 5 bases and 0 bases respectively, with 11 bases between them. The CDR3 covers 15 residues. CDR3 in DNA: TGTGCCAGCAGTCGGGGCCAGAGCTCCTACAATGAGCAGTTCTTC. Encoded protein: CASSRGQSSYNEQFF.

This chain joins TRBV28 and TRBJ2-3, with TRBD2 identical over 8 bases. This CDR3 has 16 amino acids. The junction had 5 bases not matched to a gene; V was cut back by 3 bases and J by 0 bases. Germline values: CDR1 MDHEN, CDR2 SYDVKM. CDR3 DNA: TGTGCCAGCAGTTTGCGGAGGACTAGCAGCACAGATACGCAGTATTTT. Translation gives CASSLRRTSSTDTQYF.

The table lists this clone with a count of one. CDR3 sequence reads: CASSEYHIPSEQYF. The CDR3 nucleotides are TGTGCCAGCAGTGAATATCACATCCCCTCCGAGCAGTACTTC. This chain links TRBV2 with TRBJ2-7; no clear D gene. CDR3 length: 14 residues. V was clipped by 2 bases and J by 6 bases, with 14 bases between them. Germline CDR1 SNHLY, CDR2 FYNNEI.

The chain has TRBV28 and TRBJ2-3; 9 bases fit TRBD1. This CDR3 is 14 amino acids long. From germline, CDR1 is MDHEN and CDR2 SYDVKM. V shed 6 bases, J shed 3 bases, and the junction held 4 bases outside the gene matches. The CDR3: CASRLGQGTDTQYF. In DNA, the CDR3 is TGTGCCAGCAGACTGGGACAGGGAACAGATACGCAGTATTTT.

The V gene is TRBV7-3, the J gene TRBJ2-2; D unresolved. V lost 5 bases and J lost 3, with 10 bases in between. The germline V gene encodes CDR1 SGHTA and CDR2 FQGTGA. The CDR3 sequence is 14 residues long. The CDR3: CASSPVRDTGELFF. CDR3 coding DNA: TGTGCCAGCAGCCCCGTCCGCGACACCGGGGAGCTGTTTTTT. Together with reference TRBV7-3 and TRBJ2-2, the CDR3 gives the full variable domain: GAGVSQTPSNKVTEKGKYVELRCDPISGHTALYWYRQSLGQGPEFLIYFQGTGAADDSGLPNDRFFAVRPEGSVSTLKIQRTERGDSAVYLCASSPVRDTGELFFGEGSRLTVL.

The V gene is TRBV25-1, the J gene TRBJ1-2; D is ambiguous. Germline values: CDR1 MGHDK, CDR2 SYGVNS. This CDR3 is built from 12 residues. V lost 4 bases, J lost 8 bases, and 11 bases lay in between. This chain's CDR3 is CASSAGSSGYTF. The CDR3 DNA is TGTGCCAGCAGTGCGGGGTCCAGCGGCTACACCTTC.

The genes are TRBV6-5 and TRBJ2-5, with D perhaps matching TRBD1 or TRBD2 (5 bases each). The CDR3 has 13 residues. CDR1 and CDR2 (germline): MNHEY, SVGAGI. The ends were cut back, 5 bases at V and 1 base at J, with 8 bases in the middle. In DNA, the CDR3 is TGTGCCAGCAGTGCCGGGGCCCAAGAGACCCAGTACTTC. The encoded protein is CASSAGAQETQYF.

V gene TRBV29-1 combines with J gene TRBJ2-5, with a tentative D call TRBD2 (6 bases). V was pared by 3 bases and J by 3 bases, with 8 bases between. The CDR3 has 12 amino acids. The germline CDR1 and CDR2 sequences are SQVTM and ANQGSEA. CDR3 region: CSVDRGKETQYF. Here the CDR3 DNA reads TGCAGCGTTGACCGCGGGAAAGAGACCCAGTACTTC.

The chain links TRBV10-3 to TRBJ1-1, with D possibly matching TRBD1 (5 bases). The CDR3 length is 14 residues. Germline assignment: CDR1 ENHRY and CDR2 SYGVKD. The ends were cut back, 7 bases at V and 6 bases at J, with 18 bases in the middle. The CDR3 reads CAITQGGLVSEAFF. CDR3 sequence (DNA): TGTGCCATCACCCAGGGAGGTCTGGTCTCTGAAGCTTTCTTT.

The chain recombines TRBV10-3 with TRBJ2-3; D tentatively reads TRBD1 or TRBD2 (7 bases each). The CDR3 has 14 amino acids. V lost 4 bases and J lost 5, with 13 bases in between. Germline loops: CDR1 ENHRY, CDR2 SYGVKD. The CDR3 here is CAISAGRGGDTQYF. Written as DNA, the CDR3 is TGTGCCATCAGTGCCGGCAGGGGGGGAGATACGCAGTATTTT.

This sequence joins TRBV20-1 and TRBJ2-3; 9 bases line up with TRBD2. CDR1 and CDR2 from the germline V gene are DFQATT and SNEGSKA (reference sequence). The junction had 4 bases not matched to a gene; V was cut back by 6 bases and J by 9 bases. CDR3 length: 11 amino acids. The CDR3 nucleotides are TGCAGTGCCGGGACTAGCTCAACGCAGTATTTT. It codes for CSAGTSSTQYF.

The chain has TRBV7-8 and TRBJ1-5, with TRBD1 identical over 9 bases. From germline, CDR1 is SGHVS and CDR2 FQNEAQ. J was trimmed by 9 bases and V by 5 bases; bases with no gene match: 8. The CDR3 is 14 residues long. CDR3 protein: CASSRTGEGWPQHF. CDR3 nucleotide sequence: TGTGCCAGCAGCCGGACAGGGGAGGGATGGCCCCAGCATTTT.

This sequence joins TRBV11-2 and TRBJ2-7; D perhaps matches TRBD1 (6 bases). Germline CDR1 is SGHAT and CDR2 is FQNNGV. The CDR3 totals 15 residues. Trimming pared 0 bases from V and 2 bases from J, leaving 11 bases between. CDR3 in amino acids: CASSLERGQAYEQYF. Written as DNA, the CDR3 is TGTGCCAGCAGCTTAGAAAGGGGACAAGCCTACGAGCAGTACTTC.

The V call is TRBV9, the J call TRBJ2-3; D is ambiguous. Germline CDR1 and CDR2: SGDLS and YYNGEE. V gave up 4 bases and J gave up 2 bases, with 11 bases separating them. This CDR3 is 14 amino acids long. The CDR3 loop is CASSPAPNTDTQYF. Here the CDR3 DNA reads TGTGCCAGCAGCCCGGCCCCTAACACAGATACGCAGTATTTT. Variable domain in full (rest from reference TRBV9 and TRBJ2-3): DSGVTQTPKHLITATGQRVTLRCSPRSGDLSVYWYQQSLDQGLQFLIQYYNGEERAKGNILERFSAQQFPDLHSELNLSSLELGDSALYFCASSPAPNTDTQYFGPGTRLTVL.

The chain is built from TRBV11-2 and TRBJ1-1; 8 positions agree with TRBD1. The CDR3 consists of 13 residues. Germline CDR1 is SGHAT and CDR2 is FQNNGV. Trimming at V came to 1 base and at J to 5 bases, leaving 0 bases not matched to a gene. The CDR3 DNA reads TGTGCCAGCAGCTTAGGGGACAGGACTGAAGCTTTCTTT. This gives the protein CASSLGDRTEAFF.

The rearrangement uses TRBV6-5 and TRBJ2-1; D is possibly TRBD1 (6 bases). The germline gives CDR1 MNHEY, CDR2 SVGAGI. V shed 8 bases and J shed 3 bases, with 8 bases lying between them. This CDR3 spans 12 amino acids. The CDR3 DNA follows: TGTGCCAGCCGGGACAACTACAATGAGCAGTTCTTC. Translated, it gives CASRDNYNEQFF.

The chain is built from TRBV5-8 and TRBJ1-2; D is unresolved. CDR3 length equals 15 residues. V dropped 0 bases and J dropped 1 base, with 10 bases sitting between them. The germline CDR1 and CDR2 sequences are SGHTS and YDEGEE. CDR3 loop: CASSLVLGNNYGYTF. In DNA, the CDR3 is TGTGCCAGCAGCTTGGTGTTAGGTAATAACTATGGCTACACCTTC.